A selection of T cell receptor beta chains follows, all from one sample in a study of T cells expressing NK-cell markers. TCRdb re-analyzed the 5' RACE reads; it lists each CDR3 protein once, without DNA. This sample's table reports about 390,000 distinct CDR3 sequences. Material for sequencing was blood T cells: a sorted CD56 or NKG2C T cell subset, CD4+ or CD8+ T cells, or bulk PBMC T cells (not recorded which). These receptors originate from a woman aged 50 to 65 in good health. The CDR3 runs from the conserved cysteine through the conserved F or W.

v_gene	j_gene	CDR3aa
TRBV14	TRBJ2-1	CASRSLNGNEQFF
TRBV5-1	TRBJ2-5	CASRPWETQYF
TRBV12-3/TRBV12-4	TRBJ2-2	CASSLATGLGSPLNTGELFF
TRBV20-1	TRBJ1-4	CSAIRRDRGEKLFF
TRBV29-1	TRBJ2-1	CSVGGVQSGHSYNEQFF
TRBV15	TRBJ2-1	CATSREGVLGDEQFF
TRBV4-1	TRBJ2-4	CASSQELVSKNIQYF
TRBV5-1	TRBJ2-5	CASSPSAGSLLETQYF
TRBV12-3/TRBV12-4	TRBJ2-2	CASSLSVRASGELFF
TRBV7-8	TRBJ2-3	CASSRLSGSGTDTQYF
TRBV5-1	TRBJ2-3	CASFPQGRSDTQYF
TRBV7-9	TRBJ2-7	CASSSSSGRQSYEQYF
TRBV5-1	TRBJ2-1	CASSVSGQAYNEQFF
TRBV7-6	TRBJ2-5	CASSFRGKETQYF
TRBV5-1	TRBJ2-3	CASSEAGVRTDTQYF
TRBV20-1	TRBJ2-5	CSARVTSGSLYETQYF
TRBV5-5	TRBJ1-1	CASTDFGIMNTEAFF
TRBV20-1	TRBJ1-1	CSARRQAINTEAFF
TRBV30	TRBJ1-2	CAWSFQGLGAGGYTF
TRBV12-3/TRBV12-4	TRBJ1-6	CASSLATGSPLHF
TRBV10-2	TRBJ2-4	CASSDDRVSDIQYF
TRBV6-2/TRBV6-3	TRBJ2-7	CASSTGESYEQYF
TRBV7-8	TRBJ2-5	CASSLVNSPWTRETQYF
TRBV6-5	TRBJ1-2	CASKQGDGYPF
TRBV27	TRBJ2-3	CASSSALTQYF
TRBV9	TRBJ2-5	CASSSPAGHLQETQYF
TRBV7-2	TRBJ2-3	CASILGTRTDTQYF